This note documents a single T cell receptor (beta chain) sequence. Its antigen is unknown. V lost 5 bases, J lost 2 bases, and 13 bases lay in between. The CDR3 has 14 residues. CDR1 and CDR2 (germline): LGHNT, FRNRAP. The donors gave bone marrow, and they were healthy. This entry comes from a study of cytomegalovirus exposure and HLA in healthy donors. About the research overall: Counted in an early data release were tens of millions of unique TCRs from HLA-typed donors. The study's findings and limits: Later genetic work tied a missense DCLRE1C variant to beta-chain V and J trimming. It was reported that the classifier diagnosed cytomegalovirus status with high specificity and sensitivity in both the original and validation cohorts.

The PCR used 60 Vbeta and 13 Jbeta primers. The protocol was immunoSEQ multiplex PCR, while the TCRdb copy is restricted to in-frame clones and leaves out a portion. The sample lists about 35,000 clones; 75% to 85% were seen once. The sequence was collected from a male donor in good health and CMV-seronegative. This chain connects TRBV12-5 to TRBJ2-7; D is perhaps TRBD1 (6 bases). Sequencing used PBMCs. The CDR3 region is CASGRTDRTYEQYF. The CDR3 bases are TGTGCTAGTGGTCGGACGGACAGAACCTACGAGCAGTACTTC. Supplemented by reference TRBV12-5 and TRBJ2-7, the full variable domain reads DARVTQTPRHKVTEMGQEVTMRCQPILGHNTVFWYRQTMMQGLELLAYFRNRAPLDDSGMPKDRFSAEMPDATLATLKIQPSEPRDSAVYFCASGRTDRTYEQYFGPGTRLTVT.